These T cell receptor beta chains were read from a single sample in a study of T cell responses to AZD1222 COVID-19 vaccine. The method was immunoSEQ multiplex PCR; TCRdb's version includes in-frame clones alone and lacks a portion of them. The sample lists around 100,000 clones, approximately 87% occurring once. This specimen consisted of peripheral blood, obtained on day 0 of MenACWY control vaccination. The receptors were sampled from an adult in good health. The CDR3 runs from the conserved cysteine through the conserved F or W. Fields, in order: D gene, J gene, clone size, V gene, CDR3 protein, CDR3 DNA. D genes are given only for firm matches. Clone sizes are given selectively: once, few, many, or a class where the clone is expanded.

d_gene: NA; j_gene: TRBJ2-2; abundance: NA; v_gene: TRBV4-1; CDR3aa: CASKVGGHTGELFF; CDR3nt: TGCGCCAGCAAGGTCGGGGGGCACACCGGGGAGCTGTTTTTT
d_gene: NA; j_gene: TRBJ2-3; abundance: NA; v_gene: TRBV6-5; CDR3aa: CASSYSIVTDTQYF; CDR3nt: TGTGCCAGCAGTTACTCGATAGTCACAGATACGCAGTATTTT
d_gene: NA; j_gene: TRBJ1-6; abundance: NA; v_gene: TRBV2; CDR3aa: CASSPGLWNSPLHF; CDR3nt: TGTGCCAGCAGTCCCGGTTTATGGAATTCACCCCTCCACTTT
d_gene: NA; j_gene: TRBJ1-5; abundance: NA; v_gene: TRBV5-5; CDR3aa: CASSLDAGRRPQHF; CDR3nt: TGTGCCAGCAGCTTGGATGCGGGCCGCCGGCCCCAGCATTTT
d_gene: NA; j_gene: TRBJ2-5; abundance: NA; v_gene: TRBV29-1; CDR3aa: CSVAGAGKKTQYF; CDR3nt: TGCAGCGTTGCAGGGGCGGGCAAAAAGACCCAGTACTTC
d_gene: NA; j_gene: TRBJ2-2; abundance: NA; v_gene: TRBV5-1; CDR3aa: CASFRQVNTGELFF; CDR3nt: TGCGCCAGCTTTAGACAGGTCAACACCGGGGAGCTGTTTTTT
d_gene: TRBD1; j_gene: TRBJ2-5; abundance: NA; v_gene: TRBV5-1; CDR3aa: CASSPTGVFRETQYF; CDR3nt: TGCGCCAGCAGCCCGACAGGGGTGTTTCGCGAGACCCAGTACTTC
d_gene: NA; j_gene: TRBJ2-3; abundance: NA; v_gene: TRBV2; CDR3aa: CASSEAGTESPDTQYF; CDR3nt: TGTGCCAGCAGTGAAGCGGGGACGGAGAGTCCAGATACGCAGTATTTT
d_gene: NA; j_gene: TRBJ1-1; abundance: NA; v_gene: TRBV30; CDR3aa: CAWSAEQGNTEAFF; CDR3nt: TGTGCCTGGAGTGCCGAACAGGGGAACACTGAAGCTTTCTTT
d_gene: NA; j_gene: TRBJ1-6; abundance: NA; v_gene: TRBV27; CDR3aa: CASSSNSPLHF; CDR3nt: TGTGCCAGCAGTTCCAATTCACCCCTCCACTTT
d_gene: NA; j_gene: TRBJ1-1; abundance: NA; v_gene: TRBV5-1; CDR3aa: CASSFGTTVNTEAFF; CDR3nt: TGCGCCAGCAGCTTTGGGACAACAGTTAACACTGAAGCTTTCTTT
d_gene: NA; j_gene: TRBJ1-1; abundance: NA; v_gene: TRBV18; CDR3aa: CASSPQRGTEAFF; CDR3nt: TGTGCCAGCTCACCTCAGAGAGGGACTGAAGCTTTCTTT
d_gene: NA; j_gene: TRBJ2-5; abundance: once; v_gene: TRBV6-5; CDR3aa: CASSYLPDLGETQYF; CDR3nt: TGTGCCAGCAGTTACCTCCCCGACCTAGGGGAGACCCAGTACTTC
d_gene: TRBD2; j_gene: TRBJ2-3; abundance: NA; v_gene: TRBV7-3; CDR3aa: CASSLTSGATQYF; CDR3nt: TGTGCCAGCAGCCTGACTAGCGGAGCTACGCAGTATTTT
d_gene: NA; j_gene: TRBJ1-2; abundance: NA; v_gene: TRBV4-3; CDR3aa: CASSQSLDHRGYGYTF; CDR3nt: TGCGCCAGCAGCCAATCCCTGGACCACAGAGGCTATGGCTACACCTTC
d_gene: NA; j_gene: TRBJ1-5; abundance: NA; v_gene: TRBV21-1; CDR3aa: CASSTTPGCGNQPQHF; CDR3nt: TGTGCCAGCAGCACCACCCCAGGGTGCGGCAATCAGCCCCAGCATTTT
d_gene: TRBD1; j_gene: TRBJ1-1; abundance: NA; v_gene: TRBV15; CDR3aa: CATSRDPGTANTEAFF; CDR3nt: TGTGCCACCAGCAGAGACCCCGGGACAGCGAACACTGAAGCTTTCTTT
d_gene: NA; j_gene: TRBJ1-3; abundance: NA; v_gene: TRBV9; CDR3aa: CASSVDPGGTAGNTIYF; CDR3nt: TGTGCCAGCAGCGTAGACCCCGGGGGGACGGCTGGAAACACCATATATTTT
d_gene: NA; j_gene: TRBJ1-2; abundance: NA; v_gene: TRBV5-1; CDR3aa: CASSLGSGVDGYTF; CDR3nt: TGCGCCAGCAGCTTGGGGTCAGGCGTGGATGGCTACACCTTC
d_gene: NA; j_gene: TRBJ1-2; abundance: NA; v_gene: TRBV6-2/TRBV6-3; CDR3aa: CASSWGARGGYTF; CDR3nt: TGTGCCAGCAGTTGGGGGGCGCGAGGTGGCTACACCTTC
d_gene: TRBD2; j_gene: TRBJ2-3; abundance: NA; v_gene: TRBV6-2/TRBV6-3; CDR3aa: CASSYPTKIAGGNTDTQYF; CDR3nt: TGTGCCAGCAGTTACCCAACTAAAATAGCGGGAGGGAACACAGATACGCAGTATTTT
d_gene: NA; j_gene: TRBJ2-5; abundance: NA; v_gene: TRBV7-2; CDR3aa: CASSLGEGEGTQYF; CDR3nt: TGTGCCAGCAGCTTAGGTGAGGGAGAAGGGACCCAGTACTTC
d_gene: NA; j_gene: TRBJ1-1; abundance: NA; v_gene: TRBV19; CDR3aa: CASSPAGANTEAFF; CDR3nt: TGTGCCAGTAGTCCGGCCGGGGCAAACACTGAAGCTTTCTTT
d_gene: NA; j_gene: TRBJ1-1; abundance: once; v_gene: TRBV5-4; CDR3aa: CASSLEGSEAFF; CDR3nt: TGTGCCAGCAGCTTGGAAGGTTCTGAAGCTTTCTTT
d_gene: NA; j_gene: TRBJ2-5; abundance: NA; v_gene: TRBV5-1; CDR3aa: CASSPGWVGNEETQYF; CDR3nt: TGCGCCAGCAGCCCAGGCTGGGTGGGGAACGAAGAGACCCAGTACTTC
d_gene: TRBD1; j_gene: TRBJ1-6; abundance: NA; v_gene: TRBV4-1; CDR3aa: CASSQAIAAGGNNSPLHF; CDR3nt: TGCGCCAGCAGCCAAGCCATAGCCGCAGGGGGCAATAATTCACCCCTCCACTTT
d_gene: NA; j_gene: TRBJ1-4; abundance: NA; v_gene: TRBV9; CDR3aa: CASSVTGLSEKLFF; CDR3nt: TGTGCCAGCAGCGTAACAGGGTTGAGTGAAAAACTGTTTTTT
d_gene: TRBD1; j_gene: TRBJ2-5; abundance: NA; v_gene: TRBV5-4; CDR3aa: CASSPGGQGETQYF; CDR3nt: TGTGCCAGCAGCCCGGGGGGACAGGGTGAGACCCAGTACTTC
d_gene: TRBD1; j_gene: TRBJ1-1; abundance: few; v_gene: TRBV9; CDR3aa: CASSGTGGEAFF; CDR3nt: TGTGCCAGCAGTGGGACAGGGGGTGAAGCTTTCTTT
d_gene: NA; j_gene: TRBJ1-3; abundance: NA; v_gene: TRBV19; CDR3aa: CASSIYGGPGNTIYF; CDR3nt: TGTGCCAGTAGTATATACGGAGGGCCTGGAAACACCATATATTTT
d_gene: NA; j_gene: TRBJ2-3; abundance: NA; v_gene: TRBV29-1; CDR3aa: CSVSSPPGLASTDTQYF; CDR3nt: TGCAGCGTCTCCTCCCCCCCGGGACTGGCTAGCACAGATACGCAGTATTTT
d_gene: TRBD1; j_gene: TRBJ1-4; abundance: NA; v_gene: TRBV6-5; CDR3aa: CASSSGGSEKLFF; CDR3nt: TGTGCCAGCAGTTCAGGGGGCAGTGAAAAACTGTTTTTT
d_gene: NA; j_gene: TRBJ1-2; abundance: NA; v_gene: TRBV6-2/TRBV6-3; CDR3aa: CASSTTAHGYTF; CDR3nt: TGTGCCAGCAGCACGACCGCCCATGGCTACACCTTC
d_gene: NA; j_gene: TRBJ1-3; abundance: NA; v_gene: TRBV4-1; CDR3aa: CASSQSGQPSTGNTIYF; CDR3nt: TGCGCCAGCAGCCAGTCAGGACAGCCCTCTACTGGAAACACCATATATTTT
d_gene: TRBD1; j_gene: TRBJ1-5; abundance: NA; v_gene: TRBV19; CDR3aa: CASSQAGGNSNQPQHF; CDR3nt: TGTGCCAGTAGTCAGGCAGGGGGAAATAGCAATCAGCCCCAGCATTTT
d_gene: TRBD1; j_gene: TRBJ2-3; abundance: few; v_gene: TRBV29-1; CDR3aa: CSVGQGVLDTQYF; CDR3nt: TGCAGCGTAGGACAGGGTGTTTTGGATACGCAGTATTTT
d_gene: TRBD1; j_gene: TRBJ1-6; abundance: few; v_gene: TRBV4-1; CDR3aa: CASSHLQGANSPLHF; CDR3nt: TGCGCCAGCAGCCACCTACAGGGGGCCAATTCACCCCTCCACTTT
d_gene: TRBD1; j_gene: TRBJ1-2; abundance: NA; v_gene: TRBV7-2; CDR3aa: CASSLAGGQAYGYTF; CDR3nt: TGTGCCAGCAGCTTAGCGGGGGGACAGGCCTATGGCTACACCTTC
d_gene: NA; j_gene: TRBJ2-5; abundance: few; v_gene: TRBV12-5; CDR3aa: CASGLSSSQETQYF; CDR3nt: TGTGCTAGTGGTTTGAGTAGTAGTCAAGAGACCCAGTACTTC
d_gene: TRBD1; j_gene: TRBJ2-7; abundance: NA; v_gene: TRBV2; CDR3aa: CASRQGQGGHYEQYF; CDR3nt: TGTGCCAGCAGGCAAGGACAGGGGGGACACTACGAGCAGTACTTC
d_gene: TRBD2; j_gene: TRBJ2-5; abundance: medium-sized; v_gene: TRBV19; CDR3aa: CASSMWGGETQYF; CDR3nt: TGTGCCAGTAGTATGTGGGGAGGGGAGACCCAGTACTTC
d_gene: NA; j_gene: TRBJ2-5; abundance: NA; v_gene: TRBV7-8; CDR3aa: CASSLFSETQYF; CDR3nt: TGTGCCAGCAGCTTATTTAGTGAGACCCAGTACTTC
d_gene: NA; j_gene: TRBJ2-1; abundance: few; v_gene: TRBV11-2; CDR3aa: CASSHFVGQTYNEQFF; CDR3nt: TGTGCCAGCAGCCACTTTGTGGGACAAACATACAATGAGCAGTTCTTC
d_gene: NA; j_gene: TRBJ1-2; abundance: once; v_gene: TRBV2; CDR3aa: CASSDQGGTYGYTF; CDR3nt: TGTGCCAGCAGTGACCAAGGCGGTACCTATGGCTACACCTTC
d_gene: NA; j_gene: TRBJ2-7; abundance: NA; v_gene: TRBV24-1; CDR3aa: CATSEGAYYEQYF; CDR3nt: TGTGCCACCAGTGAGGGGGCATACTACGAGCAGTACTTC
d_gene: TRBD1; j_gene: TRBJ2-5; abundance: NA; v_gene: TRBV27; CDR3aa: CASSFGAGGPETQYF; CDR3nt: TGTGCCAGCAGTTTTGGGGCAGGGGGCCCGGAGACCCAGTACTTC
d_gene: TRBD2; j_gene: TRBJ2-3; abundance: NA; v_gene: TRBV4-2; CDR3aa: CASSHEAGSLTDTQYF; CDR3nt: TGTGCCAGCAGCCATGAAGCGGGGAGTCTGACAGATACGCAGTATTTT
d_gene: TRBD1; j_gene: TRBJ1-3; abundance: once; v_gene: TRBV5-1; CDR3aa: CASSPDGQGRNTIYF; CDR3nt: TGCGCCAGCAGCCCCGACGGACAGGGTAGAAACACCATATATTTT
d_gene: NA; j_gene: TRBJ2-5; abundance: NA; v_gene: TRBV12-5; CDR3aa: CASGFGEKETQYF; CDR3nt: TGTGCTAGTGGTTTTGGGGAAAAAGAGACCCAGTACTTC
d_gene: NA; j_gene: TRBJ2-5; abundance: NA; v_gene: TRBV11-1; CDR3aa: CASSFRDSRKTQYF; CDR3nt: TGTGCCAGCAGCTTCCGGGACTCCAGAAAGACCCAGTACTTC
d_gene: NA; j_gene: TRBJ1-2; abundance: NA; v_gene: TRBV3-1/TRBV3-2; CDR3aa: CASSQAGGGYTF; CDR3nt: TGTGCCAGCAGCCAGGCAGGCGGTGGCTACACCTTC